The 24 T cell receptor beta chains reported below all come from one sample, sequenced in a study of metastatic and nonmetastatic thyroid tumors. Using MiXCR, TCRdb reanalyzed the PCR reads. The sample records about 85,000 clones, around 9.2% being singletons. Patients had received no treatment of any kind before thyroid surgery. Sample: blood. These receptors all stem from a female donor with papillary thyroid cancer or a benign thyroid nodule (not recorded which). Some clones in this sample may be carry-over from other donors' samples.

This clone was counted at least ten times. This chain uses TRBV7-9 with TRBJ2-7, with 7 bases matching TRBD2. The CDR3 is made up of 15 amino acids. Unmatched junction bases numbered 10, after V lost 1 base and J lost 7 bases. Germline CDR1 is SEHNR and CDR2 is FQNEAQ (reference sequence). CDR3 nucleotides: TGTGCCAGCAGCTTAGGGGACTCGCCCGGGGGGGAGCAGTACTTC. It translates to CASSLGDSPGGEQYF.

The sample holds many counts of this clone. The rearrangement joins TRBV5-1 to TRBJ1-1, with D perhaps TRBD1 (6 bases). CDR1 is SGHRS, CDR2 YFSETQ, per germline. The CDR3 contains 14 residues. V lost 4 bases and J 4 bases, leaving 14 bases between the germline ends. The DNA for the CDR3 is TGCGCCAGCAGCCGGGACACCGGCAGCACTGAAGCTTTCTTT. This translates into CASSRDTGSTEAFF. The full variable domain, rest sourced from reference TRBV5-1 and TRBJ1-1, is KAGVTQTPRYLIKTRGQQVTLSCSPISGHRSVSWYQQTPGQGLQFLFEYFSETQRNKGNFPGRFSGRQFSNSRSEMNVSTLELGDSALYLCASSRDTGSTEAFFGQGTRLTVV.

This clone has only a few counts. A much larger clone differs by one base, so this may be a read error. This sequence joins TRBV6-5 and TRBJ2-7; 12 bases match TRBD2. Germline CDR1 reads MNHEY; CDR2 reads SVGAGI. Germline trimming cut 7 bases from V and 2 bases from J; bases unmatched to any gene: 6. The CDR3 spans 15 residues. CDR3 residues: CASIYSSGGAYEQYF. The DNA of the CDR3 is TGTGCCAGCATCTACTCTAGCGGGGGGGCCTACGAGCAGTACTTC.

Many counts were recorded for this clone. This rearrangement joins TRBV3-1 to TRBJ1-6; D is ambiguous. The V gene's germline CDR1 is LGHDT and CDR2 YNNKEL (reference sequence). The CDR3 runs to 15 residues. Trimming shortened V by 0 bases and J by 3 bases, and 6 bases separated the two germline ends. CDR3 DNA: TGTGCCAGCAGCCAAGACTCGAGCTATAATTCACCCCTCCACTTT. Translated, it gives CASSQDSSYNSPLHF.

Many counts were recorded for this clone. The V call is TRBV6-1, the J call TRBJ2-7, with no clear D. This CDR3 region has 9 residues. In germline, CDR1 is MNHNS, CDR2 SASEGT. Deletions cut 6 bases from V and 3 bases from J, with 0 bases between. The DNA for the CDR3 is TGTGCCAGCAGCTACGAGCAGTACTTC. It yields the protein CASSYEQYF.

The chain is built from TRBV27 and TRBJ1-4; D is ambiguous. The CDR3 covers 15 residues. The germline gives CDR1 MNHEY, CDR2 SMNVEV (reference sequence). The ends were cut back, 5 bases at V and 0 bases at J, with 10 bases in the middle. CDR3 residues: CASSEQTATNEKLFF. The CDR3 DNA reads TGTGCCAGCAGTGAACAGACCGCAACTAATGAAAAACTGTTTTTT. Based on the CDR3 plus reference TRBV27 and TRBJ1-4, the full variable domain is EAQVTQNPRYLITVTGKKLTVTCSQNMNHEYMSWYRQDPGLGLRQIYYSMNVEVTDKGDVPEGYKVSRKEKRNFPLILESPSPNQTSLYFCASSEQTATNEKLFFGSGTQLSVL.

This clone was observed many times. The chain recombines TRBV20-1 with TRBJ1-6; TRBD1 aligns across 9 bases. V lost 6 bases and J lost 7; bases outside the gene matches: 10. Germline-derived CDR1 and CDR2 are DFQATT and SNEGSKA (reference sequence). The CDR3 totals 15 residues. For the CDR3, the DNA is TGCAGTGCCACACAGGGGGCTCAAGCGAATTCACCCCTCCACTTT. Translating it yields CSATQGAQANSPLHF.

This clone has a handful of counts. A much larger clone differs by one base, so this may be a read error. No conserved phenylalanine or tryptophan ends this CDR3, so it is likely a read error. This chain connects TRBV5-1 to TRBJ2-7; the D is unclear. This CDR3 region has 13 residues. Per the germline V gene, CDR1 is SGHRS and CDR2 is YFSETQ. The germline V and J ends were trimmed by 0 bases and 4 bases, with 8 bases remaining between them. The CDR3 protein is CASSLGPRYEQYL. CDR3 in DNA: TGCGCCAGCAGCTTGGGACCTAGGTACGAGCAGTACCTC.

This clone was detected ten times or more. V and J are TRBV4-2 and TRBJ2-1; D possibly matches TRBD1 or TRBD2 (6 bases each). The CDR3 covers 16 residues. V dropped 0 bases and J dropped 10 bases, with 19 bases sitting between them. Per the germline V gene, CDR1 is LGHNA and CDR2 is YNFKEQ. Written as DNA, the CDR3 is TGTGCCAGCAGCCAAGATTCTGCCCGGGTCGGGGGCGAGCAGTTCTTC. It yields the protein CASSQDSARVGGEQFF.

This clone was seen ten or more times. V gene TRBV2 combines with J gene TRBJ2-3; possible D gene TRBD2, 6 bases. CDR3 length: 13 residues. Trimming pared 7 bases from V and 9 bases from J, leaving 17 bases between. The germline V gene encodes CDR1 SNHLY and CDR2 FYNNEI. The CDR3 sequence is CASTPAPEGTQYF. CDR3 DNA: TGTGCCAGCACTCCGGCCCCGGAGGGCACGCAGTATTTT.

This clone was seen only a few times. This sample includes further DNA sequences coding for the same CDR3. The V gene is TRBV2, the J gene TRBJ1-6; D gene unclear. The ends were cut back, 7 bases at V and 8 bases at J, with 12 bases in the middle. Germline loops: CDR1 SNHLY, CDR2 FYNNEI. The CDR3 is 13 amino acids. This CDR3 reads CASTPSGYSPLHF. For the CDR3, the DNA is TGTGCCAGCACTCCCTCCGGCTATTCACCCCTCCACTTT.

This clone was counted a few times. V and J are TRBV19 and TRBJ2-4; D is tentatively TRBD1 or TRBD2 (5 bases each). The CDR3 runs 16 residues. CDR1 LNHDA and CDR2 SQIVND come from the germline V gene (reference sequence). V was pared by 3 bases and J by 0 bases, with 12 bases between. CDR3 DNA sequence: TGTGCCAGTAGTATCTTAGGGGACGTAGCCAAAAACATTCAGTACTTC. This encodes CASSILGDVAKNIQYF.

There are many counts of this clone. The CDR3 protein is CASSTPSGNQPQHF. The CDR3 DNA reads TGTGCCAGTAGTACCCCCTCTGGGAATCAGCCCCAGCATTTT. V usage is TRBV19 and J usage is TRBJ1-5; no reliable D call. This CDR3 is built from 14 residues. The germline CDR1 and CDR2 sequences are LNHDA and SQIVND (reference sequence). Deletions cut 4 bases from V and 4 bases from J, with 11 bases between. The variable domain in full, with the rest retrieved from reference TRBV19 and TRBJ1-5, is DGGITQSPKYLFRKEGQNVTLSCEQNLNHDAMYWYRQDPGQGLRLIYYSQIVNDFQKGDIAEGYSVSREKKESFPLTVTSAQKNPTAFYLCASSTPSGNQPQHFGDGTRLSIL.

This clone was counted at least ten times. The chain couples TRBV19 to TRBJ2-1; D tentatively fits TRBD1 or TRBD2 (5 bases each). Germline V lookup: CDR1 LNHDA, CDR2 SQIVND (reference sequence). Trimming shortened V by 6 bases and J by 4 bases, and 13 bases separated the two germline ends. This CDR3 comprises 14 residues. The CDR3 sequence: CASSTRDVYNEQFF. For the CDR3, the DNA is TGTGCCAGTAGCACCCGGGACGTTTACAATGAGCAGTTCTTC.

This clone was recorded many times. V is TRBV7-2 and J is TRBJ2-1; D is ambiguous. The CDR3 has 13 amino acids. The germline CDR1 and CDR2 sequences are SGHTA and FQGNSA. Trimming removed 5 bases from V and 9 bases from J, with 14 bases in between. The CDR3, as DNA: TGTGCCAGCAGCCTATTTTCCGATGGTGAGCAGTTCTTC. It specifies CASSLFSDGEQFF.

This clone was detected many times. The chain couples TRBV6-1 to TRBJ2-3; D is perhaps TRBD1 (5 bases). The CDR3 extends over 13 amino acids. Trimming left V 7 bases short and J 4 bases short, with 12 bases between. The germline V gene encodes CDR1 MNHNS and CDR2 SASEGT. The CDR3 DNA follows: TGTGCCAGCAACCCCCCAGGGTCAGATACGCAGTATTTT. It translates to CASNPPGSDTQYF.

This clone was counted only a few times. CDR3 protein: CASSVEGQERFYGYTF. CDR3 DNA: TGTGCCAGCAGTGTAGAGGGACAGGAGCGCTTCTATGGCTACACCTTC. The chain has TRBV6-4 and TRBJ1-2; TRBD1 aligns across 8 bases. Per the germline V gene, CDR1 is MRHNA and CDR2 is SNTAGT. With V trimmed by 4 bases and J by 4 bases, 11 bases remained unmatched. This CDR3 comprises 16 residues.

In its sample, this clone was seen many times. The CDR3 nucleotides are TGTGCCAGCAGCTCCAGGGGGGATGGCTACACCTTC. This gives the protein CASSSRGDGYTF. This sequence joins TRBV11-2 and TRBJ1-2; 7 bases map to TRBD1. The CDR3 runs 12 residues. Germline lookup yields CDR1 SGHAT and CDR2 FQNNGV. Trimming took 4 bases from V and 6 from J; bases not matched to a gene: 2.

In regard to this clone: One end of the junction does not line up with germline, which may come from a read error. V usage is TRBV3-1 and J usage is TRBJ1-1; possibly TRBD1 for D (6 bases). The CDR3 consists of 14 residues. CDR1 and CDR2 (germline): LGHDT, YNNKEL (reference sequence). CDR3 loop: CASSLRDLASGALF. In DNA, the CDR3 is TGTGCCAGCAGCCTTAGGGACCTTGCGTCGGGGGCTCTCTTT.

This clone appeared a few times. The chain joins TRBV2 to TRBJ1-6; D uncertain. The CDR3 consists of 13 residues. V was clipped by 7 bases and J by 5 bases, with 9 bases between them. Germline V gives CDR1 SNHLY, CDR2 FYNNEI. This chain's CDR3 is CASNARDNSPLHF. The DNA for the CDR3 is TGTGCCAGCAACGCTCGCGATAATTCACCCCTCCACTTT.

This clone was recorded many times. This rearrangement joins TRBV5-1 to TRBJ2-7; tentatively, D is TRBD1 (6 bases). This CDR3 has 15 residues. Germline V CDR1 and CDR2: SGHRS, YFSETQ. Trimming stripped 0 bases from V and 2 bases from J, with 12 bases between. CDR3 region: CASSLARDTAYEQYF. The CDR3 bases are TGCGCCAGCAGCTTGGCCCGGGACACTGCCTACGAGCAGTACTTC.

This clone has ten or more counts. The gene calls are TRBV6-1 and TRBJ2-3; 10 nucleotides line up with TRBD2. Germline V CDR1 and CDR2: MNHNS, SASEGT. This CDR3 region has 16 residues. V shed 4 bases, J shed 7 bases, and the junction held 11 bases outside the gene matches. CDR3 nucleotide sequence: TGTGCCAGCAGTGGGGGGGGGCTAGCGGGGGCCCATACGCAGTATTTT. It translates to CASSGGGLAGAHTQYF.

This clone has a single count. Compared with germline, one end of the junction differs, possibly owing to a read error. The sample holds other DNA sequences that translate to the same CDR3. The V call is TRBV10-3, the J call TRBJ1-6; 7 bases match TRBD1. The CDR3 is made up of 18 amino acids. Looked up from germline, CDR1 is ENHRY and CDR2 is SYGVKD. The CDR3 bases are TGCGCCATCAGTGAGTCGAAGGAAGGGGGCCGGAGGAATTCACCCCTCCACTTT. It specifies CAISESKEGGRRNSPLHF.

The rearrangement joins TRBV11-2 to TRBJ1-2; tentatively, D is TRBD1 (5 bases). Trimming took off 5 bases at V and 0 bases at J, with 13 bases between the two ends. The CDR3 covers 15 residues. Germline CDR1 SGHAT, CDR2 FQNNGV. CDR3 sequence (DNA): TGTGCCAGCAGCCGAGGGGCGGGCTCTAACTATGGCTACACCTTC. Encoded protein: CASSRGAGSNYGYTF.